This TCR beta chain was profiled in a study of T cell changes during pregnancy in multiple sclerosis. Measured with immunoSEQ multiplex PCR; TCRdb has only the in-frame clones, and not every one. The sample includes tens of thousands of clones, about nine tenths seen only once; the top ten take 1.5% to 2.5%. In this sample, this clone turned up once. The CDR3 loop spans 16 amino acids. J was trimmed by 6 bases and V by 2 bases; bases with no gene match: 9. Germline assignment: CDR1 SEHNR and CDR2 FQNEAQ (reference sequence). The chain joins TRBV7-9 to TRBJ2-1; 8 bases match TRBD1. The clonotype comes from a female donor with multiple sclerosis, enrolled in a pregnancy study. The sequenced sample was peripheral blood, obtained in the second trimester of pregnancy. CDR3 bases: TGTGCCAGCAGCTTACCCGGGGTCGGGACAGGCAATGAGCAGTTCTTC. This encodes CASSLPGVGTGNEQFF.